The 21 T cell receptor beta chains below all came from one sample that was sequenced in a study of T cells in tuberculosis. Clones were sequenced by immunoSEQ multiplex PCR, and TCRdb holds only the in-frame ones, with some missing. The table includes some 31,000 clones, approximately 90% detected once. Time point here: new active TB diagnosis, blood taken before or within 7 days of starting treatment. The starting material was PBMCs, obtained at tuberculosis diagnosis. Receptors originate from an adult with tuberculosis.

This clone has just one count. This chain uses TRBV30 with TRBJ1-3, with a weak D call TRBD1 (6 bases). Trimming shortened V by 4 bases and J by 0 bases, and 7 bases separated the two germline ends. The V gene's germline CDR1 is GTSNPN and CDR2 SVGIG (reference sequence). The CDR3 consists of 13 residues. The CDR3 protein is CAWNRASGNTIYF. DNA for the CDR3: TGTGCCTGGAACAGGGCCTCTGGAAACACCATATATTTT.

This clone was seen a few times. The rearrangement joins TRBV27 to TRBJ1-2; TRBD1 might be the D (5 bases). V dropped 10 bases and J dropped 4 bases, with 16 bases sitting between them. The CDR3 has 13 residues. Germline values: CDR1 MNHEY, CDR2 SMNVEV (reference sequence). The CDR3 region has the DNA TGTGCCACCCCCTCGGGGGGTGGCTATGGCTACACCTTC. Translated: CATPSGGGYGYTF.

The V call is TRBV7-2, the J call TRBJ1-6; D not certain. CDR1 SGHTA and CDR2 FQGNSA come from the germline V gene. Deletions cut 1 base from V and 7 bases from J, with 11 bases between. The CDR3 consists of 15 residues. The CDR3: CASSLGTAVNSPLHF. The CDR3 nucleotides are TGTGCCAGCAGCTTAGGTACAGCGGTAAATTCACCCCTCCACTTT.

This chain uses TRBV7-3 with TRBJ2-6; 7 nucleotides align to TRBD1. The V segment lost 5 bases and the J segment 0 bases; nucleotides outside the gene matches: 13. CDR1 and CDR2 from the germline V gene are SGHTA and FQGTGA. CDR3 length: 19 amino acids. The CDR3 sequence: CASSPTRQGVASGANVLTF. The CDR3 DNA sequence: TGTGCCAGCAGCCCGACACGCCAGGGGGTCGCCTCTGGGGCCAACGTCCTGACTTTC.

The chain couples TRBV4-1 to TRBJ2-3; no firm D call. The V gene lost 5 bases and the J gene lost 0 bases, with 15 bases spanning the gap. CDR1 is MGHRA and CDR2 is YSYEKL in the germline V gene. This CDR3 spans 16 amino acids. The CDR3 sequence is CASSGYRQASTDTQYF. The CDR3 DNA reads as TGCGCCAGCAGCGGTTACCGGCAGGCCAGCACAGATACGCAGTATTTT.

This chain connects TRBV27 to TRBJ1-5; D perhaps matches TRBD1 (5 bases). V shed 4 bases and J shed 4 bases, with 8 bases lying between them. CDR1 is MNHEY and CDR2 is SMNVEV in the germline V gene (reference sequence). This CDR3 is built from 13 residues. CDR3 amino acids: CASSSTVNQPQHF. Here the CDR3 DNA reads TGTGCCAGCAGTTCGACAGTGAATCAGCCCCAGCATTTT.

The chain carries TRBV5-8 and TRBJ1-2; D unclear. The V end lost 5 bases, the J end lost 7 bases, and 12 bases lay between the germline ends. CDR3 length: 12 amino acids. Looked up from germline, CDR1 is SGHTS and CDR2 is YDEGEE. The CDR3 sequence is CASRLVSAGYTF. In nucleotides, the CDR3 is TGTGCCAGCAGACTAGTGTCCGCTGGCTACACCTTC.

This sequence joins TRBV30 and TRBJ1-2, with D uncertain. Trimming removed 1 base from V and 4 bases from J, with 13 bases in between. This CDR3 has 14 amino acids. The germline gives CDR1 GTSNPN, CDR2 SVGIG (reference sequence). The CDR3: CAWSGAGDSYGYTF. In nucleotides, the CDR3 is TGTGCCTGGAGTGGAGCGGGAGATAGCTATGGCTACACCTTC.

The V gene is TRBV11-3, the J gene TRBJ2-3; 9 nucleotides line up with TRBD2. CDR1 and CDR2 from the germline V gene are SGHNT and YENEEA. With V trimmed by 4 bases and J by 4 bases, 9 bases remained unmatched. CDR3 length equals 16 residues. The CDR3 bases are TGTGCCAGCAGCTCAGCCCTTAGCGGGGGATCAGATACGCAGTATTTT. Amino acid sequence: CASSSALSGGSDTQYF.

This clone has only a few counts. The chain uses TRBV4-2 and TRBJ1-2; D not resolved. The V and J ends lost 0 bases and 7 bases respectively, with 9 bases between them. The CDR3 is 13 amino acids. Germline values: CDR1 LGHNA, CDR2 YNFKEQ. The CDR3 protein is CASSQDAGVGYTF. DNA for the CDR3: TGTGCCAGCAGCCAAGATGCCGGGGTTGGCTACACCTTC.

This clone was seen a single time. The V and J genes are TRBV5-6 and TRBJ1-6; D perhaps matches TRBD1 (5 bases). This CDR3 contains 16 residues. CDR1 is SGHDT, CDR2 YYEEEE, per germline. Deletions cut 1 base from V and 5 bases from J, with 13 bases between. CDR3 amino acids: CASSLRAGSNNSPLHF. CDR3 bases: TGTGCCAGCAGCTTGCGGGCAGGGTCAAATAATTCACCCCTCCACTTT. Filled out from reference TRBV5-6 and TRBJ1-6, the complete variable domain reads DAGVTQSPTHLIKTRGQQVTLRCSPKSGHDTVSWYQQALGQGPQFIFQYYEEEERQRGNFPDRFSGHQFPNYSSELNVNALLLGDSALYLCASSLRAGSNNSPLHFGNGTRLTVT.

The V call is TRBV4-3, the J call TRBJ2-4, with 12 bases identical to TRBD2. After removal of 0 bases from V and 1 base from J, the junction contained 7 bases not matched to a gene. This CDR3 contains 19 residues. Looked up from germline, CDR1 is LGHNA and CDR2 is YSLEER. CDR3: CASSQDRRTSGVAKNIQYF. CDR3 in DNA: TGCGCCAGCAGCCAAGATCGAAGGACTAGCGGGGTGGCCAAAAACATTCAGTACTTC.

The chain has TRBV5-4 and TRBJ2-3, with TRBD2 matching 10 bases. This CDR3 region has 19 residues. Germline CDR1 reads SGHNT; CDR2 reads YYREEE (reference sequence). V shed 5 bases and J 0 bases; nucleotides not matched to a gene: 15. Written as DNA, the CDR3 is TGTGCCAGCAGTGGAGGAGCGAGCGGGGGGGAACCTAGCACAGATACGCAGTATTTT. It encodes CASSGGASGGEPSTDTQYF.

The chain links TRBV27 to TRBJ1-3; 11 bases are shared with TRBD1. The ends lost 6 bases at V and 0 bases at J; junction bases unmatched: 10. There are 18 residues in the CDR3. Germline V lookup: CDR1 MNHEY, CDR2 SMNVEV (reference sequence). The chain's CDR3 is CASRARGTGGSSGNTIYF. Here the CDR3 DNA reads TGTGCCAGCAGGGCGAGGGGGACAGGGGGGTCCTCTGGAAACACCATATATTTT.

About this clone: The junction departs from germline at one end; a sequencing error may be responsible. The J gene is TRBJ1-5, the V gene TRBV20-1; no reliable D call. The germline CDR1 and CDR2 sequences are DFQATT and SNEGSKA (reference sequence). The CDR3 loop spans 9 amino acids. CDR3 DNA: TGCAGAGGCGGTCCACCTTGGAATTTT. Its protein product is CRGGPPWNF.

This clone was recorded once. The chain uses TRBV30 and TRBJ1-5; 8 bases line up with TRBD1. Trimming at V came to 0 bases and at J to 3 bases, leaving 4 bases not matched to a gene. Germline CDR1 and CDR2: GTSNPN and SVGIG (reference sequence). This CDR3 has 15 amino acids. The CDR3 protein is CAWSVVTGVNQPQHF. CDR3 coding DNA: TGTGCCTGGAGTGTAGTGACAGGGGTCAATCAGCCCCAGCATTTT.

J is TRBJ1-1 and V is TRBV18; 7 nucleotides match TRBD1. CDR1 is KGHSH and CDR2 is LQKENI in the germline V gene. This CDR3 region has 17 residues. V lost 2 bases and J lost 1; bases outside the gene matches: 10. The CDR3 DNA sequence: TGTGCCAGCTCACCAAAGGACAGGCTCTTGGGGAACACTGAAGCTTTCTTT. This sequence encodes CASSPKDRLLGNTEAFF.

CDR3: CAISREMRTGPRTDTQYF. CDR3 nucleotides: TGTGCCATCAGTCGCGAAATGAGGACAGGTCCCCGCACAGATACGCAGTATTTT. The chain couples TRBV10-3 to TRBJ2-3, with 7 bases matching TRBD1. With 5 bases clipped from V and 1 base from J, the junction kept 15 bases outside the gene matches. The V gene's germline CDR1 is ENHRY and CDR2 SYGVKD. The CDR3 totals 18 residues.

This chain links TRBV2 with TRBJ2-3; 7 nucleotides align to TRBD1. This CDR3 is built from 17 residues. Germline loops: CDR1 SNHLY, CDR2 FYNNEI. Germline trimming cut 3 bases from V and 0 bases from J; bases unmatched to any gene: 9. The DNA for the CDR3 is TGTGCCAGCAGTGAGAGACAGGGCTGGGCTAGCACAGATACGCAGTATTTT. It is translated as CASSERQGWASTDTQYF.

The chain uses TRBV7-2 and TRBJ1-3, with D possibly being TRBD1 (6 bases). V gave up 5 bases and J gave up 4 bases, with 18 bases separating them. This CDR3 has 16 amino acids. The germline V gene has CDR1 SGHTA and CDR2 FQGNSA. The CDR3 region has the DNA TGTGCCAGCAGCCCAACAGGCGGGGGGCGAGGAAACACCATATATTTT. This gives the protein CASSPTGGGRGNTIYF.

The chain carries TRBV9 and TRBJ2-3, with 8 bases fitting TRBD2. V trimming: 6 bases; J trimming: 6 bases; junction bases outside the gene matches: 12. CDR3 length: 15 residues. CDR1 and CDR2 from the germline V gene are SGDLS and YYNGEE. The CDR3, as DNA: TGTGCCAGCAAAGGAACGGGGGGGTCCTCGGATACGCAGTATTTT. Translation gives CASKGTGGSSDTQYF. The variable domain in full, completed from reference TRBV9 and TRBJ2-3, reads DSGVTQTPKHLITATGQRVTLRCSPRSGDLSVYWYQQSLDQGLQFLIQYYNGEERAKGNILERFSAQQFPDLHSELNLSSLELGDSALYFCASKGTGGSSDTQYFGPGTRLTVL.